The rows below give T cell receptor beta chains drawn from one sample of a study of T-cell reconstitution after alpha-beta-depleted transplantation in children. TCRdb reprocessed the PCR reads via MiXCR and lists one record per CDR3 protein. In the table there are roughly 790,000 distinct CDR3 sequences, 15% to 20% of which are singletons. The input for sequencing was PBMCs, mostly from graft donor cells, taken 360 days after TCRalphabeta/CD19-depleted stem cell transplant. These receptors all come from a male patient younger than 18 who had a stem cell transplant for acute lymphoblastic leukemia, so the T cells may come from the graft donor. CDR3s include the opening cysteine and the closing phenylalanine or tryptophan. Each record gives: V gene, D gene, J gene, clone size, CDR3 protein, CDR3 DNA. The D gene is left open where the match is weak. A clone size is listed for some rows: how often the clone was seen (once, few, many), or a class if it is expanded.

TRBV27	.	TRBJ2-5	.	CASSRWTARQETQYF	TGTGCCAGCAGCCGATGGACAGCCAGACAAGAGACCCAGTACTTC
TRBV7-3	TRBD2	TRBJ2-1	many	CASSHGLAGSYNEQFF	TGTGCCAGCAGCCACGGACTAGCGGGGTCCTACAATGAGCAGTTCTTC
TRBV5-4	TRBD2	TRBJ2-1	.	CASSLVGLAGDTGYNEQFF	TGTGCCAGCAGCTTGGTTGGACTAGCGGGAGATACGGGTTACAATGAGCAGTTCTTC
TRBV27	TRBD1	TRBJ2-7	few	CASSLADRVSYEQYF	TGTGCCAGCAGTTTAGCGGACAGGGTCTCCTACGAGCAGTACTTC
TRBV5-1	TRBD2	TRBJ2-7	few	CASSASGRTDEQYF	TGCGCCAGCAGCGCTAGCGGGAGGACCGACGAGCAGTACTTC
TRBV24-1	TRBD2	TRBJ2-1	.	CATRRRSGLARNNEQFF	TGTGCCACCAGGCGTAGGTCGGGACTAGCGCGGAACAATGAGCAGTTCTTC
TRBV7-1	.	TRBJ2-2	.	CASSSLPPLTKVLILRGTGELFF	TGTGCCAGCAGCTCATTACCCCCCTTGACGAAGGTCCTTATCCTAAGGGGCACCGGGGAGCTGTTTTTT
TRBV5-1	TRBD2	TRBJ2-1	.	CASSLPALAGGDNEQFF	TGCGCCAGCAGCTTGCCCGCACTAGCGGGAGGGGACAATGAGCAGTTCTTC
TRBV5-6	.	TRBJ2-1	.	CASSLVGHPQRYNEQFF	TGTGCCAGCAGCTTGGTCGGCCACCCCCAGAGATACAATGAGCAGTTCTTC
TRBV27	.	TRBJ1-4	.	CASSLGRTGYEEKLFF	TGTGCCAGCAGTTTGGGACGAACAGGGTATGAAGAAAAACTGTTTTTT
TRBV29-1	TRBD2	TRBJ2-7	few	CSVDGLAGTSDEQYF	TGCAGCGTTGATGGGCTAGCGGGAACGTCAGACGAGCAGTACTTC
TRBV7-2	.	TRBJ2-7	.	CASSFPRYEQYF	TGTGCCAGCAGCTTTCCGAGATACGAGCAGTACTTC
TRBV12-3/TRBV12-4	.	TRBJ1-2	.	CASGLYYGYTF	TGTGCCAGTGGGCTGTACTATGGCTACACCTTC
TRBV29-1	.	TRBJ2-1	many	CSVGPVRNEQFF	TGCAGCGTTGGCCCGGTTCGCAATGAGCAGTTCTTC
TRBV2	.	TRBJ2-7	.	CASSEETSSYEQYF	TGTGCCAGCAGCGAAGAGACGTCTTCCTACGAGCAGTACTTC
TRBV29-1	TRBD1	TRBJ1-2	.	CSVATGDMWGYTF	TGCAGCGTTGCAACAGGGGATATGTGGGGCTACACCTTC
TRBV7-3	.	TRBJ1-3	.	CASSLEIRNTIYF	TGTGCCAGCAGCTTAGAGATAAGAAACACCATATATTTT
TRBV7-2	.	TRBJ1-4	few	CASSGLWGGELFF	TGTGCCAGCAGCGGACTCTGGGGAGGGGAACTGTTTTTT
TRBV29-1	TRBD2	TRBJ2-7	few	CSVELLAGVSYEQYF	TGCAGCGTTGAACTCCTAGCGGGAGTCTCCTACGAGCAGTACTTC
TRBV4-1	.	TRBJ2-7	.	CASSQDTQASDSYEQYF	TGCGCCAGCAGCCAAGATACGCAGGCTAGCGATTCCTACGAGCAGTACTTC
TRBV4-2	.	TRBJ2-5	few	CASSQRRGQETQYF	TGTGCCAGCAGCCAGCGACGGGGACAAGAGACCCAGTACTTC
TRBV11-1	.	TRBJ1-3	.	CASSSRPSTGSGNTIYF	TGTGCCAGCAGCTCGAGACCTTCTACGGGTTCTGGAAACACCATATATTTT
TRBV18	.	TRBJ1-2	once	CASSPTPTGRDYGYTF	TGTGCCAGCTCACCAACCCCAACCGGGAGGGACTATGGCTACACCTTC
TRBV5-1	TRBD1	TRBJ1-3	.	CASSLTGDGNTIYF	TGCGCCAGCAGCCTGACAGGGGATGGAAACACCATATATTTT
TRBV5-1	TRBD2	TRBJ2-1	.	CASSWGLAGVFHNEQFF	TGCGCCAGCAGCTGGGGACTAGCGGGAGTTTTCCACAATGAGCAGTTCTTC
TRBV4-1	TRBD2	TRBJ2-2	.	CASSHEGLAGRNTGELFF	TGCGCCAGCAGCCACGAGGGACTAGCGGGTCGGAACACCGGGGAGCTGTTTTTT
TRBV12-3/TRBV12-4	TRBD2	TRBJ2-3	few	CASSFTLAGPDTQYF	TGTGCCAGCAGTTTTACGCTAGCGGGACCAGATACGCAGTATTTT
TRBV7-8	TRBD2	TRBJ2-2	few	CASSQRMTSLYTGELFF	TGTGCCAGCAGCCAGAGGATGACTAGCTTGTACACCGGGGAGCTGTTTTTT
TRBV9	TRBD2	TRBJ2-1	many	CASSVAGGGSYNEQFF	TGTGCCAGCAGCGTAGCCGGGGGAGGGTCCTACAATGAGCAGTTCTTC
TRBV7-9	.	TRBJ1-4	.	CASSLQTGLITEKLFF	TGTGCCAGCAGCTTACAAACAGGCCTGATTACTGAAAAACTGTTTTTT
TRBV9	TRBD1	TRBJ2-3	.	CASSDGDSFQDTQYF	TGTGCCAGCAGCGACGGGGACAGCTTCCAAGATACGCAGTATTTT
TRBV20-1	.	TRBJ1-1	.	CSARRLDTEAFF	TGCAGTGCTAGGAGGTTAGACACTGAAGCTTTCTTT
TRBV7-2	.	TRBJ2-5	.	CASSLVDETQYF	TGTGCCAGCAGCTTAGTCGACGAGACCCAGTACTTC